The clone carrying this TCR beta chain is deemed medium-sized. Its specificity is unknown. All patients were untreated before thyroid surgery. Study processing details: In papillary thyroid cancer, a distant-metastasis classifier was built using CDR3 differences across clinicopathological groups. TCRdb re-clonotyped the PCR reads through MiXCR. It is TCRdb's table, rather than the study itself, that gives the V and J calls and clone size. The sample holds 40,000 to 55,000 clones, around a sixth seen once. The data were taken from a study of metastatic and nonmetastatic thyroid tumors. Study at large: Repertoire comparisons spanned blood and tumor or nodule tissue from malignant and benign thyroid patients. Study-level results: Benign nodules reportedly had significantly lower TCR beta diversity than malignant thyroid tumors in blood and tumor.

Trimming stripped 6 bases from V and 2 bases from J, with 17 bases between. Germline V CDR1 and CDR2: MNHNS, SASEGT. The CDR3 covers 16 residues. The TCR sequence derives from a female donor with papillary thyroid cancer or a benign thyroid nodule (not recorded which). Some clones in this sample may be carry-over from other donors' samples. The specimen sequenced was blood. The chain carries TRBV6-1 and TRBJ1-3, with a possible D match to TRBD1 (5 bases). DNA of the CDR3: TGTGCCAGCAGACACCACGGGGGGGGAACTGGAAACACCATATATTTT. Amino acids: CASRHHGGGTGNTIYF.